Below are 21 T cell receptor beta chains sequenced from a single sample in a study of T cells in Graves' hyperthyroidism and ophthalmopathy. Amplification of TCR beta CDR3 regions used RNA as the template. The TCR CDR3 first-round RT-PCR relied on the HTBI primer set. TCRdb fed the multiplex PCR reads into MiXCR, producing one record per CDR3 protein. Among roughly 500,000 distinct CDR3 sequences listed, roughly 50% were seen once. The sequenced sample consisted of peripheral blood or thyroid tissue (not recorded which). All receptors come from an adult woman with Graves' disease, either hyperthyroidism or ophthalmopathy (not recorded which).

The rearrangement links TRBV7-2 to TRBJ1-3; D is undetermined. The CDR3 runs to 10 residues. From germline, CDR1 is SGHTA and CDR2 FQGNSA. V was trimmed by 5 bases and J by 11 bases, leaving 7 bases between them. CDR3 nucleotides: TGTGCCAGCAGCGAGCGTCCCATATATTTT. Translation: CASSERPIYF.

This clonotype was seen many times. This sequence joins TRBV7-8 and TRBJ1-2; no firm D call. Germline assignment: CDR1 SGHVS and CDR2 FQNEAQ. The CDR3 has 18 amino acids. The germline V and J ends were trimmed by 1 base and 7 bases, with 25 bases remaining between them. The CDR3 loop is CASSLGLEKGLSFRGYTF. The CDR3 region has the DNA TGTGCCAGCAGCTTAGGGCTTGAGAAGGGTCTTTCGTTTCGTGGCTACACCTTC.

The J gene is TRBJ2-5, the V gene TRBV7-2; D is possibly TRBD1 (5 bases). The germline V and J ends were trimmed by 5 bases and 5 bases, with 15 bases remaining between them. Germline-derived CDR1 and CDR2 are SGHTA and FQGNSA. CDR3 length equals 14 residues. The CDR3 sequence: CASSARVVGETQYF. CDR3 coding DNA: TGTGCCAGCAGCGCCAGGGTTGTCGGGGAGACCCAGTACTTC. The complete variable domain, with remaining parts taken from reference TRBV7-2 and TRBJ2-5, reads GAGVSQSPSNKVTEKGKDVELRCDPISGHTALYWYRQSLGQGLEFLIYFQGNSAPDKSGLPSDRFSAERTGGSVSTLTIQRTQQEDSAVYLCASSARVVGETQYFGPGTRLLVL.

The V and J genes are TRBV10-2 and TRBJ1-5; D is unresolved. The CDR3 totals 13 residues. The germline V gene encodes CDR1 WSHSY and CDR2 SAAADI. The germline V and J ends were trimmed by 3 bases and 4 bases, with 7 bases remaining between them. The CDR3 DNA reads TGCGCCAGCAGTGACGGTATTAATCAGCCCCAGCATTTT. Translation: CASSDGINQPQHF.

This clonotype was counted ten times or more. For the CDR3, the DNA is TGTGCCAGCGGGGTACTAGCAGGGACGGACGAGCAGTACTTC. This gives the protein CASGVLAGTDEQYF. The rearrangement links TRBV2 to TRBJ2-7; TRBD2 might be the D (6 bases). V was pared by 8 bases and J by 5 bases, with 19 bases between. The CDR3 sequence is 14 residues long. The germline gives CDR1 SNHLY, CDR2 FYNNEI.

The V gene is TRBV10-3, the J gene TRBJ1-1; the D is unclear. V was pared by 7 bases and J by 7 bases, with 10 bases between. The CDR3 runs to 11 residues. Looked up from germline, CDR1 is ENHRY and CDR2 is SYGVKD. As DNA, the CDR3 is TGTGCCATCACCGAGGGCGGTGAAGCTTTCTTT. Translation: CAITEGGEAFF.

The chain employs TRBV15 and TRBJ1-5; 7 nucleotides match TRBD1. The CDR3 totals 16 residues. Trimming took 3 bases from V and 10 from J; bases not matched to a gene: 15. Per germline, CDR1 LNHNV and CDR2 YYDKDF (reference sequence). CDR3 amino acids: CATSRGGGTYNSPQHF. The CDR3 DNA follows: TGTGCCACCAGCAGGGGAGGGGGCACATATAATTCACCCCAGCATTTT.

This clonotype came up a few times. This chain joins TRBV29-1 and TRBJ2-3; 10 nucleotides agree with TRBD2. The CDR3 has 16 amino acids. Losses at the gene ends were 3 bases for V and 4 bases for J; bases not matched to a gene: 10. Germline V CDR1 and CDR2: SQVTM, ANQGSEA. CDR3 DNA sequence: TGCAGCGTTGATTCATCCGGGCTAGCGGGAGCAGATACGCAGTATTTT. Translation: CSVDSSGLAGADTQYF.

This rearrangement joins TRBV7-9 to TRBJ1-2; D unclear. The CDR3 extends over 13 amino acids. The germline gives CDR1 SEHNR, CDR2 FQNEAQ (reference sequence). Trimming took off 2 bases at V and 7 bases at J, with 11 bases between the two ends. CDR3 residues: CASSLRPAGGYTF. The CDR3 DNA sequence: TGTGCCAGCAGCTTACGACCGGCCGGTGGCTACACCTTC.

The J gene is TRBJ1-5, the V gene TRBV5-5, with 7 bases aligning to TRBD1. The length of the CDR3 is 12 residues. V dropped 4 bases and J dropped 11; count of bases not matched to a gene: 6. Germline loops: CDR1 SGHKS, CDR2 YYEKEE (reference sequence). The CDR3 DNA is TGTGCCAGCAGCGAGACAGGGCTGACCCAGCATTTT. It encodes CASSETGLTQHF.

This chain uses TRBV7-2 with TRBJ2-5; TRBD2 is a possible D gene (5 bases). Germline loops: CDR1 SGHTA, CDR2 FQGNSA. The CDR3 sequence is 13 residues long. V was pared by 7 bases and J by 1 base, with 10 bases between. This CDR3 reads CASKIRGQETQYF. The CDR3 DNA is TGTGCCAGCAAAATCCGGGGCCAAGAGACCCAGTACTTC.

This rearrangement joins TRBV24-1 to TRBJ1-6; D is unresolved. The CDR3 is made up of 10 amino acids. With 5 bases removed from V and 12 bases from J, the gap between germline ends came to 4 bases. From germline, CDR1 is KGHDR and CDR2 SFDVKD. CDR3 amino acids: CATSALPLHF. The CDR3 DNA is TGTGCCACCAGTGCCTTACCCCTCCACTTT.

This clonotype was counted at least ten times. The V call is TRBV2, the J call TRBJ1-5; D perhaps matches TRBD1 (6 bases). CDR1 is SNHLY and CDR2 is FYNNEI in the germline V gene. The CDR3 is 15 residues long. Trimming took 5 bases from V and 11 from J, leaving 22 bases between them. CDR3 nucleotides: TGTGCCAGCAGTACCTTTCGAGGGGGGGCCAGGACCCAGCATTTT. Protein sequence: CASSTFRGGARTQHF.

This clonotype appeared many times. CDR3 amino acids: CASSQEWGYNQPQHF. CDR3 DNA: TGCGCCAGCAGCCAAGAATGGGGCTACAATCAGCCCCAGCATTTT. The chain combines TRBV4-1 with TRBJ1-5; tentatively, D is TRBD1 (5 bases). This CDR3 region has 15 residues. CDR1 is MGHRA and CDR2 is YSYEKL in the germline V gene. The germline V and J ends were trimmed by 0 bases and 3 bases, with 9 bases remaining between them.

The chain carries TRBV7-9 and TRBJ2-5; D call uncertain. The germline CDR1 and CDR2 sequences are SEHNR and FQNEAQ (reference sequence). The V gene lost 5 bases and the J gene lost 8 bases, with 3 bases spanning the gap. The CDR3 is made up of 9 amino acids. CDR3 in DNA: TGTGCCAGCAGCCCCACCCAGTACTTC. Translated: CASSPTQYF. The complete variable domain, with remaining parts taken from reference TRBV7-9 and TRBJ2-5, reads DTGVSQNPRHKITKRGQNVTFRCDPISEHNRLYWYRQTLGQGPEFLTYFQNEAQLEKSRLLSDRFSAERPKGSFSTLEIQRTEQGDSAMYLCASSPTQYFGPGTRLLVL.

The chain couples TRBV7-3 to TRBJ1-1; no definite D call. The CDR3 covers 15 residues. CDR1 and CDR2 from the germline V gene are SGHTA and FQGTGA. V lost 3 bases to trimming and J lost 1 base, with 12 bases between them. CDR3 protein: CASSLREGENTEAFF. Here the CDR3 DNA reads TGTGCCAGCAGCTTGAGGGAAGGAGAGAACACTGAAGCTTTCTTT. Full variable domain (outside the CDR3, taken from reference TRBV7-3 and TRBJ1-1): GAGVSQTPSNKVTEKGKYVELRCDPISGHTALYWYRQSLGQGPEFLIYFQGTGAADDSGLPNDRFFAVRPEGSVSTLKIQRTERGDSAVYLCASSLREGENTEAFFGQGTRLTVV.

V gene TRBV10-3 combines with J gene TRBJ2-5, with TRBD2 as a possible D gene (7 bases). The germline V gene has CDR1 ENHRY and CDR2 SYGVKD. The CDR3 spans 14 residues. The V end lost 3 bases, the J end lost 9 bases, and 17 bases lay between the germline ends. The CDR3 loop is CAISDGGPNQPQYF. The CDR3 nucleotides read TGTGCCATCAGTGACGGGGGGCCCAATCAGCCCCAGTACTTC.

This clonotype was observed at least ten times. J is TRBJ1-2 and V is TRBV6-1, with D hard to call. Trimming pared 3 bases from V and 2 bases from J, leaving 13 bases between. The CDR3 totals 15 residues. Germline CDR1 MNHNS, CDR2 SASEGT. This chain's CDR3 is CASSEFGASNYGYTF. The CDR3 region has the DNA TGTGCCAGCAGTGAGTTTGGAGCTTCGAACTATGGCTACACCTTC.

This clonotype has ten or more counts. The rearrangement links TRBV5-8 to TRBJ1-1, with D hard to call. The CDR3 is 14 amino acids. Trimming removed 4 bases from V and 1 base from J, with 11 bases in between. Looked up from germline, CDR1 is SGHTS and CDR2 is YDEGEE. The CDR3 here is CASSRGGQNTEAFF. The CDR3 DNA sequence: TGTGCCAGCAGCCGGGGTGGGCAGAACACTGAAGCTTTCTTT.

The chain has TRBV10-1 and TRBJ1-1; tentatively, D is TRBD1 (5 bases). V dropped 7 bases and J dropped 5 bases, with 14 bases sitting between them. Germline CDR1 and CDR2: WNHNN and SYGVQD (reference sequence). The CDR3 is 13 amino acids. The CDR3 DNA sequence: TGCGCCAGCATGGGGACTTTTGGTACTGAAGCTTTCTTT. Protein: CASMGTFGTEAFF.

The J gene is TRBJ1-5, the V gene TRBV2, with unresolved D. The CDR3 is 14 residues long. V shed 4 bases and J shed 4 bases, with 11 bases lying between them. The V gene's germline CDR1 is SNHLY and CDR2 FYNNEI. CDR3 sequence (DNA): TGTGCCAGCAGTGCCGACACTAGGAATCAGCCCCAGCATTTT. Protein: CASSADTRNQPQHF.